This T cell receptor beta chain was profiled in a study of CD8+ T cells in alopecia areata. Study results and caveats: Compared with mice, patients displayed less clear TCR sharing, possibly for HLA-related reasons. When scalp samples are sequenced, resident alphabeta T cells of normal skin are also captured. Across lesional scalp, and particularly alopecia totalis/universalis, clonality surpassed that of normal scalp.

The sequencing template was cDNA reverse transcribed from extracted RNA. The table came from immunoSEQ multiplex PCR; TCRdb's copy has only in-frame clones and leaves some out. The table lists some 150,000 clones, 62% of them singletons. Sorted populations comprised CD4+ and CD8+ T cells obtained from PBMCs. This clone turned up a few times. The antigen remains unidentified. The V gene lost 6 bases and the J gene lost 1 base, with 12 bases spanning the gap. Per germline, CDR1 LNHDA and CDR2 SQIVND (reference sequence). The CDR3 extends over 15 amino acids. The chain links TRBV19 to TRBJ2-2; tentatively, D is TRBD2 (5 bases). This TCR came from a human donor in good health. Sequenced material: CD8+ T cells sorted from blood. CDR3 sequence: CASSPFGENTGELFF. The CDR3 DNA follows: TGTGCCAGTAGCCCGTTCGGGGAGAACACCGGGGAGCTGTTTTTT.